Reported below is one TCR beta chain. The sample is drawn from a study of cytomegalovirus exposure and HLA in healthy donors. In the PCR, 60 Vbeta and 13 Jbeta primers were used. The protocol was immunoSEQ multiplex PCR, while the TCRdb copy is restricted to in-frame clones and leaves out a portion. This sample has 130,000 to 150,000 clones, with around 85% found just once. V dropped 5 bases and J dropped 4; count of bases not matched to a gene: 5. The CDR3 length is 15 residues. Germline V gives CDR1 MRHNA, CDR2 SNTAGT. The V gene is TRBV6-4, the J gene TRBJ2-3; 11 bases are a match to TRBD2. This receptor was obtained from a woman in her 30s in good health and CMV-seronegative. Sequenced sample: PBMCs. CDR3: CASSKLAGDADTQYF. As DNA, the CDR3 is TGTGCCAGCAGTAAACTAGCGGGAGACGCAGATACGCAGTATTTT.